A selection of T cell receptor beta chains follows, all from one sample in a study of shared clonotypes between healthy human individuals. Assay used: immunoSEQ multiplex PCR; TCRdb lists only in-frame clones, some missing. The data show 2,500,000 or so clones, with roughly nine tenths seen just once and over 0.12% held by the top ten. The sequencing sample was made of naive CD4+ T cells sorted from blood. Receptors originate from a man younger than 35 in good health. The CDR3 runs from the conserved cysteine through the conserved F or W. The order of the fields is CDR3 protein, CDR3 DNA, clone size, V gene, J gene, D gene. D genes are given only for firm matches. Clone size, where shown, is once, few, many, or a class for clones that have expanded.

CASSQAGRLKETQYF	TGTGCCAGCAGCCAAGCGGGGCGACTAAAAGAGACCCAGTACTTC	NA	TRBV14	TRBJ2-5	NA
CASSASFNTEAFF	TGTGCCAGCAGTGCTTCGTTTAACACTGAAGCTTTCTTT	NA	TRBV6-4	TRBJ1-1	NA
CASRDSPNEKLFF	TGTGCCAGCAGAGACAGCCCTAATGAAAAACTGTTTTTT	once	TRBV11-2	TRBJ1-4	NA
CASSTPTGARMANSPLHF	TGTGCCAGTAGTACCCCGACAGGGGCGCGGATGGCGAATTCACCCCTCCACTTT	NA	TRBV19	TRBJ1-6	TRBD1
CASSSNPGTGNTEAFF	TGTGCCAGCAGCTCCAACCCCGGGACAGGGAACACTGAAGCTTTCTTT	NA	TRBV6-4	TRBJ1-1	TRBD1
CASSVTGDNQPQHF	TGTGCCAGCTCAGTGACAGGAGACAATCAGCCCCAGCATTTT	NA	TRBV18	TRBJ1-5	NA
CASSLARGLSETQYF	TGTGCCAGCAGCTTAGCCCGCGGGCTATCGGAGACCCAGTACTTC	NA	TRBV7-9	TRBJ2-5	NA
CASSPQMGRALGDTQYF	TGCGCCAGCAGCCCCCAGATGGGCAGGGCCCTGGGAGATACGCAGTATTTT	NA	TRBV5-1	TRBJ2-3	NA
CASSPGQTNTEAFF	TGTGCCAGCTCCCCCGGACAGACGAACACTGAAGCTTTCTTT	NA	TRBV18	TRBJ1-1	NA
CSVSLAGVSETQYF	TGCAGCGTTTCATTGGCGGGAGTATCGGAGACCCAGTACTTC	NA	TRBV29-1	TRBJ2-5	TRBD2
CASSPRGAPDTQYF	TGTGCCAGCAGCCCGAGGGGGGCGCCAGATACGCAGTATTTT	NA	TRBV11-3	TRBJ2-3	NA
CATSREGEQFF	TGTGCCACCAGCAGAGAGGGTGAGCAGTTCTTC	NA	TRBV15	TRBJ2-1	NA
CASSDQGRGYTF	TGTGCCAGCAGCGATCAGGGCCGCGGCTACACCTTC	NA	TRBV7-9	TRBJ1-2	NA
CASSPSGTTEAFF	TGTGCCAGCTCACCCTCCGGGACGACTGAAGCTTTCTTT	NA	TRBV18	TRBJ1-1	NA
CASTSVTSNQPQHF	TGTGCCAGCACCTCCGTGACAAGCAATCAGCCCCAGCATTTT	NA	TRBV6-1	TRBJ1-5	NA
CAISESGGITDTQYF	TGTGCCATCAGTGAGTCGGGCGGGATCACAGATACGCAGTATTTT	NA	TRBV10-3	TRBJ2-3	NA
CASSLERYNSPLHF	TGTGCCAGCAGTTTGGAGCGGTATAATTCACCCCTCCACTTT	NA	TRBV28	TRBJ1-6	NA
CASSPRGGAGNTEAFF	TGTGCCAGCTCACCCAGAGGGGGAGCGGGGAACACTGAAGCTTTCTTT	once	TRBV18	TRBJ1-1	NA
CASSFVTLRDSPLHF	TGTGCCAGCAGCTTTGTCACCCTGAGGGATTCACCCCTCCACTTT	NA	TRBV5-6	TRBJ1-6	NA
CASSIDPVNSPLHF	TGTGCCAGTAGTATAGATCCAGTGAATTCACCCCTCCACTTT	NA	TRBV19	TRBJ1-6	NA
CASSLGTGANEKLFF	TGTGCCAGCAGTTTGGGGACAGGGGCTAATGAAAAACTGTTTTTT	NA	TRBV28	TRBJ1-4	TRBD1
CASSPEIGVPYEQYF	TGCGCCAGCAGCCCCGAGATCGGGGTACCCTACGAGCAGTACTTC	NA	TRBV5-1	TRBJ2-7	NA
CRAGPYEQYF	TGCCGGGCAGGGCCCTACGAGCAGTACTTC	NA	TRBV11-2	TRBJ2-7	NA
CASSPIGGETQYF	TGTGCCAGCTCACCTATCGGAGGGGAGACCCAGTACTTC	NA	TRBV18	TRBJ2-5	NA
CASSFGILSEQYF	TGTGCCAGCAGTTTTGGGATATTAAGCGAGCAGTACTTC	NA	TRBV27	TRBJ2-7	NA